This T cell receptor (beta chain) was obtained from a study of T-cell memory formation after mild COVID-19 (dated by TCRdb to about 2021). Concerning the study at large: TCR sequence clusters from the two donors were found to be largely donor specific. T-cell clones expanding and contracting after mild COVID-19 in a couple of donors were tracked by longitudinal TCRalpha and TCRbeta repertoire sequencing. The cohort comprised two young, previously healthy adult volunteers, one female and one male.

Ficoll-Paque density gradient centrifugation was used to isolate PBMCs. V and J are trimmed by 5 bases and 8 bases, and the gene matches miss 7 bases of the junction. There are 15 amino acids in the CDR3, from cysteine to phenylalanine inclusive. Kept here is only the CDR3 DNA, which spans 45 bases and is read in frame from base 1. For CDR1 and CDR2, the germline V gene lists SGHVS and FNYEAQ. Study-level results and caveats: Whether the second-wave clones peaking on day 37 were SARS-CoV-2 specific was not confirmed. The detection of some responding clones in pre-infection memory suggests that pre-existing cross-reactive memory T cells joined the SARS-CoV-2 response. The study covered only a couple of mild cases, and larger cohorts including severe cases with pre-infection samples were considered necessary. Clones that contracted from day 15 to 85 showed balanced CD4/CD8 phenotypes, whereas a second wave of clones that expanded from day 15 to 37 leaned towards CD4+. Contracting CD4+ clones were found mainly in CM and EM memory subsets, while CD8+ clones were enriched in EMRA.

Points on this clonotype: Its specific antigen is unknown. No much larger clone is present one base from it, and per-base qualities are unavailable.

This sample was sequenced with an Illumina NovaSeq 6000. TCRalpha and TCRbeta cDNA libraries were constructed by 5'RACE with constant-segment primers, with sample barcodes and unique molecular identifiers being introduced. Trizol reagent was used to extract RNA from every sample. Amplification of the libraries took two PCR steps, and the second step added a second sample barcode plus Illumina TruSeq adapters. Libraries were sequenced on an Illumina NovaSeq with 2 x 150 bp paired-end reads. Concerning the study's data processing: Demultiplexing of reads and collapsing into UMI-guided consensus sequences were performed with migec v1.2.7. With mixcr v2.1.11, UMI consensuses were aligned to TRA and TRB V and J templates and assembled into clonotypes. Clonotypes were classified as expanded or contracted when called significant by both edgeR and NoisET, with noise models trained on biological replicates. For edgeR calls, the thresholds were a false discovery rate-adjusted p below 0.01 and a log2 fold-change of 1. As an exploratory analysis of dynamics, max-normalized trajectories of the 1000 most abundant clonotypes were examined with PCA combined with hierarchical clustering. Separately sequenced CD4+ and CD8+ repertoires were used to assign the CD4 or CD8 phenotype of responding clones. Clones were called with MiXCR by TCRdb after fastp trimmed the public reads at Q25, and only in-frame beta chains were retained. Every entry covers one CDR3 protein and lists the most common genes and DNA from its rows. The V and J calls reflect TCRdb's pipeline rather than the authors' work. The sample has about 400,000 distinct CDR3 sequences on record, approximately 24% of them singletons. Of the sample, roughly 8.7% falls within the top ten clones.

Material: PBMCs or a T cell subset sorted from them (not recorded which). The clonotype originates from an adult woman who had mild COVID-19 (a few samples of this study predate the infection). The sample titles of this study are shuffled in the database, so cell type and time point are left out; the donor was told from shared clones. In this chain, TRBV7-6 is recombined with TRBJ2-1; 12 central bases correspond to TRBD2. The CDR3 amino acid sequence is: CASSPASGGVYEQFF. The base sequence is TGTGCCAGCAGCCCGGCTAGCGGGGGGGTTTATGAGCAGTTCTTC.